These 32 T cell receptor beta chains came from one sample sequenced in a study of blood T cell repertoires in COVID-19. The data were produced by immunoSEQ multiplex PCR, yet TCRdb's version contains in-frame clones alone and is incomplete. The sample records around 190,000 clones, approximately 80% being singletons. Material: peripheral blood. These receptors all stem from a woman aged 45-60 years with active or convalescent COVID-19.

This chain connects TRBV18 to TRBJ1-1, with unresolved D. Trimming took off 3 bases at V and 4 bases at J, with 15 bases between the two ends. This CDR3 has 15 residues. The germline V gene encodes CDR1 KGHSH and CDR2 LQKENI. CDR3 coding DNA: TGTGCCAGCTCACCCCGACCCGGGGAGGGCACTGAAGCTTTCTTT. This gives the protein CASSPRPGEGTEAFF.

V and J are TRBV7-2 and TRBJ2-5; TRBD2 is a possible D gene (6 bases). Germline V lookup: CDR1 SGHTA, CDR2 FQGNSA. The CDR3 is 14 residues long. V gave up 5 bases and J gave up 5 bases, with 15 bases separating them. This CDR3 is CASSPPWTKETQYF. The CDR3 DNA reads as TGTGCCAGCAGCCCGCCTTGGACTAAGGAGACCCAGTACTTC.

J is TRBJ1-2 and V is TRBV30; 7 bases fit TRBD1. Germline lookup yields CDR1 GTSNPN and CDR2 SVGIG (reference sequence). Trimming at V came to 7 bases and at J to 7 bases, leaving 15 bases not matched to a gene. This CDR3 comprises 14 residues. This CDR3 reads CASGEKGAEGGYTF. CDR3 coding DNA: TGTGCCTCAGGAGAAAAGGGGGCAGAAGGTGGCTACACCTTC.

The chain joins TRBV7-2 to TRBJ1-2; 8 bases fit TRBD1. Germline V CDR1 and CDR2: SGHTA, FQGNSA. Germline trimming cut 1 base from V and 4 bases from J; bases unmatched to any gene: 8. The CDR3 spans 16 residues. The CDR3 is CASSLEGQGFRYGYTF. CDR3 bases: TGTGCCAGCAGCTTAGAAGGACAGGGCTTTCGCTATGGCTACACCTTC. Looking up the rest from reference TRBV7-2 and TRBJ1-2 gives the full variable domain: GAGVSQSPSNKVTEKGKDVELRCDPISGHTALYWYRQSLGQGLEFLIYFQGNSAPDKSGLPSDRFSAERTGGSVSTLTIQRTQQEDSAVYLCASSLEGQGFRYGYTFGSGTRLTVV.

This clone was detected only a few times. The CDR3 DNA reads TGTGCCAGCTGTGTCCCGGGACAGGCTGATAATTCACCCCTCCACTTT. Its protein is CASCVPGQADNSPLHF. The chain carries TRBV28 and TRBJ1-6, with 8 bases fitting TRBD1. The CDR3 spans 16 residues. J lost 5 bases, V lost 8 bases, and 11 bases had no gene match. CDR1 and CDR2 from the germline V gene are MDHEN and SYDVKM.

This clone was recorded once. The V gene is TRBV7-9, the J gene TRBJ1-2, with 7 bases matching TRBD1. The germline CDR1 and CDR2 sequences are SEHNR and FQNEAQ (reference sequence). This CDR3 is built from 12 residues. The V and J ends lost 3 bases and 6 bases, in that order; junction bases with no gene match: 1. The CDR3 is CASSFDRDGYTF. In nucleotides, the CDR3 is TGTGCCAGCAGCTTCGACAGGGATGGCTACACCTTC.

V and J are TRBV2 and TRBJ2-1, with no clear D. The CDR3 is made up of 11 amino acids. Germline V lookup: CDR1 SNHLY, CDR2 FYNNEI. Trimming left V 4 bases short and J 15 bases short, with 13 bases between. CDR3 nucleotide sequence: TGTGCCAGCAGTGGGCAGTCCCAGCGGTTCTTC. Protein sequence: CASSGQSQRFF.

V and J are TRBV19 and TRBJ2-5; D is perhaps TRBD1 (6 bases). Germline V gene sequence: CDR1 LNHDA, CDR2 SQIVND (reference sequence). Trimming took 7 bases from V and 5 from J, leaving 14 bases between them. The CDR3 sequence is 13 residues long. The CDR3 region has the DNA TGTGCCAGTACCATGGGGCAGGGGGAGACCCAGTACTTC. The encoded protein is CASTMGQGETQYF. Variable domain in full (rest from reference TRBV19 and TRBJ2-5): DGGITQSPKYLFRKEGQNVTLSCEQNLNHDAMYWYRQDPGQGLRLIYYSQIVNDFQKGDIAEGYSVSREKKESFPLTVTSAQKNPTAFYLCASTMGQGETQYFGPGTRLLVL.

The chain carries TRBV19 and TRBJ2-7; 14 bases align to TRBD2. This CDR3 is built from 16 residues. Unmatched junction bases numbered 2, after V lost 3 bases and J lost 1 base. Germline values: CDR1 LNHDA, CDR2 SQIVND (reference sequence). The CDR3 DNA reads TGTGCCAGTAGTATGGGGACTAGCGGGAGATCCTACGAGCAGTACTTC. Amino acids: CASSMGTSGRSYEQYF.

The rearrangement uses TRBV10-3 and TRBJ1-6, with 7 positions matching TRBD1. The CDR3 consists of 14 residues. Germline V gene data show CDR1 as ENHRY and CDR2 as SYGVKD. V lost 4 bases to trimming and J lost 5 bases; unmatched junction nucleotides: 2. For the CDR3, the DNA is TGTGCCATCAGTGTGGGACAGAATAATTCACCCCTCCACTTT. Its protein is CAISVGQNNSPLHF.

This sequence joins TRBV6-5 and TRBJ2-7; a weak D match, TRBD1 (5 bases). Trimming took off 6 bases at V and 4 bases at J, with 19 bases between the two ends. CDR1 MNHEY and CDR2 SVGAGI come from the germline V gene. The CDR3 length is 15 residues. CDR3 bases: TGTGCCAGCAGCCGACAGCAAACAGTGGGGTACGAGCAGTACTTC. Translating gives CASSRQQTVGYEQYF.

J is TRBJ2-3 and V is TRBV11-2; a possible D gene is TRBD2 (5 bases). V shed 0 bases and J shed 10 bases, with 14 bases lying between them. The CDR3 sequence is 14 residues long. Germline-derived CDR1 and CDR2 are SGHAT and FQNNGV. Here the CDR3 reads CASSLDHGLIPQYF. CDR3 coding DNA: TGTGCCAGCAGCTTAGATCATGGACTTATCCCGCAGTATTTT.

At least ten counts were recorded for this clone. The CDR3 spells CAWSGDRGLTGELFF. CDR3 DNA: TGTGCCTGGAGTGGGGACAGGGGGCTTACCGGGGAGCTGTTTTTT. This rearrangement joins TRBV30 to TRBJ2-2, with 12 positions matching TRBD1. This CDR3 spans 15 amino acids. Germline V CDR1 and CDR2: GTSNPN, SVGIG (reference sequence). V gave up 1 base and J gave up 5 bases; unmatched junction bases: 2.

The rearrangement joins TRBV2 to TRBJ2-7, with TRBD1 as a possible D gene (6 bases). V dropped 9 bases and J dropped 0 bases, with 15 bases sitting between them. Per germline, CDR1 SNHLY and CDR2 FYNNEI. The CDR3 extends over 14 amino acids. This CDR3 reads CASKPRDNSYEQYF. DNA for the CDR3: TGTGCCAGTAAACCCCGGGACAACTCCTACGAGCAGTACTTC.

The genes are TRBV6-1 and TRBJ1-6, with D unclear. The CDR3 is 15 amino acids. CDR1 and CDR2 from the germline V gene are MNHNS and SASEGT. V lost 2 bases and J lost 7, with 12 bases in between. CDR3 residues: CASSEFARGNSPLHF. CDR3 coding DNA: TGTGCCAGCAGTGAATTCGCCCGGGGAAATTCACCCCTCCACTTT.

This clone showed up many times. The gene calls are TRBV7-7 and TRBJ2-3, with D possibly being TRBD2 (6 bases). Germline CDR1 and CDR2: SSHAT and FNYEAQ (reference sequence). V was trimmed by 5 bases and J by 0 bases, leaving 12 bases between them. The CDR3 length is 15 residues. The CDR3 here is CASSPSVGSTDTQYF. Written as DNA, the CDR3 is TGTGCCAGCAGCCCTAGCGTGGGCAGCACAGATACGCAGTATTTT.

This clone was detected a few times. V and J are TRBV30 and TRBJ2-1, with 10 bases lining up with TRBD2. CDR1 GTSNPN and CDR2 SVGIG come from the germline V gene (reference sequence). V lost 0 bases, J lost 2 bases, and 4 bases stayed unmatched. The length of the CDR3 is 16 residues. This chain's CDR3 is CAWSVLAGGTYNEQFF. The CDR3 DNA follows: TGTGCCTGGAGTGTCTTAGCGGGGGGAACCTACAATGAGCAGTTCTTC.

The chain uses TRBV19 and TRBJ2-7; D might be TRBD1 (5 bases). V gave up 8 bases and J gave up 0 bases, with 11 bases separating them. Germline V CDR1 and CDR2: LNHDA, SQIVND (reference sequence). The CDR3 spans 13 residues. The CDR3 DNA reads TGTGCCAGTCGACAGTGGGACTCCTACGAGCAGTACTTC. This sequence encodes CASRQWDSYEQYF.

The chain links TRBV4-1 to TRBJ1-2; no firm D call. CDR3 length: 16 residues. Germline-derived CDR1 and CDR2 are MGHRA and YSYEKL. Trimming left V 3 bases short and J 3 bases short, with 17 bases between. DNA of the CDR3: TGCGCCAGCAGCCAGGCGAGGGAGCTAGCTCACTATGGCTACACCTTC. Residues: CASSQARELAHYGYTF.

The chain is built from TRBV6-6 and TRBJ2-1; D might be TRBD1 (5 bases). CDR1 and CDR2 from the germline V gene are MNHNY and SVGAGI (reference sequence). The V and J ends lost 0 bases and 3 bases respectively, with 9 bases between them. The length of the CDR3 is 15 residues. CDR3 region: CASSYSSDSYNEQFF. For the CDR3, the DNA is TGTGCCAGCAGTTACTCGTCTGACAGCTACAATGAGCAGTTCTTC.

The V and J genes are TRBV18 and TRBJ1-5; TRBD1 aligns across 8 bases. The germline V gene encodes CDR1 KGHSH and CDR2 LQKENI. The CDR3 runs to 18 residues. V was clipped by 4 bases and J by 3 bases; unmatched bases: 14. This chain's CDR3 is CASSLTAFGQGHNQPQHF. DNA of the CDR3: TGTGCCAGCTCACTAACCGCATTCGGACAGGGCCACAATCAGCCCCAGCATTTT. Combining the CDR3 with reference TRBV18 and TRBJ1-5 gives the whole variable domain NAGVMQNPRHLVRRRGQEARLRCSPMKGHSHVYWYRQLPEEGLKFMVYLQKENIIDESGMPKERFSAEFPKEGPSILRIQQVVRGDSAAYFCASSLTAFGQGHNQPQHFGDGTRLSIL.

This clone is a singleton in its sample. The V call is TRBV7-2, the J call TRBJ2-5; D possibly corresponds to TRBD2 (6 bases). CDR1 is SGHTA and CDR2 is FQGNSA in the germline V gene. The germline V and J ends were trimmed by 4 bases and 1 base, with 13 bases remaining between them. The length of the CDR3 is 15 residues. DNA of the CDR3: TGTGCCAGCAGCTCGACTAGAGGGACCCAAGAGACCCAGTACTTC. It yields the protein CASSSTRGTQETQYF.

This chain connects TRBV6-5 to TRBJ1-4, with TRBD1 identical over 9 bases. There are 14 residues in the CDR3. V dropped 6 bases and J dropped 5; count of bases not matched to a gene: 4. Germline V CDR1 and CDR2: MNHEY, SVGAGI. The CDR3 coding sequence is TGTGCCAGCAGAGAGGACAGGGGAAATGAAAAACTGTTTTTT. It encodes CASREDRGNEKLFF.

This clone appeared a few times. The chain combines TRBV2 with TRBJ1-5; D is uncertain. V lost 2 bases to trimming and J lost 4 bases, with 9 bases between them. CDR3 length: 14 residues. Germline V gene sequence: CDR1 SNHLY, CDR2 FYNNEI. The CDR3 is CASSEWAINQPQHF. DNA for the CDR3: TGTGCCAGCAGTGAATGGGCGATAAATCAGCCCCAGCATTTT.

The chain links TRBV19 to TRBJ1-6; D gene unclear. Trimming removed 3 bases from V and 10 bases from J, with 22 bases in between. The germline CDR1 and CDR2 sequences are LNHDA and SQIVND (reference sequence). The CDR3 totals 17 residues. CDR3 nucleotide sequence: TGTGCCAGTAGTATGGGAGGTAGTTCTCATCGTGGGTCACCCCTCCACTTT. Translation gives CASSMGGSSHRGSPLHF.

In this sample, this clone turned up a few times. The CDR3 here is CASGPYNEKLFF. The DNA of the CDR3 is TGTGCCAGCGGTCCCTATAATGAAAAACTGTTTTTT. The gene calls are TRBV7-2 and TRBJ1-4; unclear D gene. V lost 8 bases and J 4 bases, leaving 8 bases between the germline ends. CDR3 size: 12 residues. CDR1 and CDR2 from the germline V gene are SGHTA and FQGNSA.

The gene calls are TRBV5-4 and TRBJ2-4; 7 nucleotides align to TRBD1. The CDR3 is 16 residues long. After removal of 0 bases from V and 0 bases from J, the junction contained 3 bases not matched to a gene. The germline V gene has CDR1 SGHNT and CDR2 YYREEE (reference sequence). The CDR3 sequence is CASSLAGGRAKNIQYF. CDR3 sequence (DNA): TGTGCCAGCAGCTTGGCAGGGGGAAGAGCCAAAAACATTCAGTACTTC. The full variable domain, with the rest looked up from reference TRBV5-4 and TRBJ2-4, is ETGVTQSPTHLIKTRGQQVTLRCSSQSGHNTVSWYQQALGQGPQFIFQYYREEENGRGNFPPRFSGLQFPNYSSELNVNALELDDSALYLCASSLAGGRAKNIQYFGAGTRLSVL.

The V call is TRBV7-8, the J call TRBJ2-1, with 16 bases that match TRBD2. This CDR3 contains 16 residues. The germline V gene encodes CDR1 SGHVS and CDR2 FQNEAQ. Germline trimming cut 4 bases from V and 8 bases from J; bases unmatched to any gene: 5. The CDR3 nucleotides are TGTGCCAGCAGCTACGGGACTAGCGGGAGGGTATATGAGCAGTTCTTC. Its translation is CASSYGTSGRVYEQFF.

V usage is TRBV6-6 and J usage is TRBJ1-1, with D possibly TRBD1 on 5 matching bases. This CDR3 contains 15 residues. Germline V CDR1 and CDR2: MNHNY, SVGAGI (reference sequence). V lost 0 bases, J lost 4 bases, and 12 bases lay in between. CDR3 nucleotide sequence: TGTGCCAGCAGTTACTCGGGGGGTCTGAGCACTGAAGCTTTCTTT. It translates to CASSYSGGLSTEAFF.

The chain has TRBV28 and TRBJ1-2, with a tentative D call TRBD1 (6 bases). V was shortened by 7 bases and J by 3 bases, with 21 bases between the two germline ends. Per the germline V gene, CDR1 is MDHEN and CDR2 is SYDVKM. This CDR3 has 16 residues. CDR3 protein: CASNLGGGRAHYGYTF. CDR3 DNA sequence: TGTGCCAGCAACCTGGGTGGGGGCAGGGCTCACTATGGCTACACCTTC.

The V call is TRBV5-1, the J call TRBJ2-3; possible D gene TRBD2, 6 bases. The V and J ends lost 5 bases and 5 bases respectively, with 18 bases between them. There are 15 residues in the CDR3. Germline V gene lookup returns CDR1 SGHRS and CDR2 YFSETQ. The CDR3 nucleotides read TGCGCCAGCAGATGGGCCATTGGAGGGAAAGATACGCAGTATTTT. Translating gives CASRWAIGGKDTQYF.

This clone showed up just once. This sequence joins TRBV6-5 and TRBJ1-2, with D uncertain. V dropped 2 bases and J dropped 0 bases, with 10 bases sitting between them. Germline V gives CDR1 MNHEY, CDR2 SVGAGI. This CDR3 spans 15 amino acids. CDR3 sequence: CASSYTGSSNYGYTF. The CDR3 bases are TGTGCCAGCAGTTACACGGGGAGTTCTAACTATGGCTACACCTTC.